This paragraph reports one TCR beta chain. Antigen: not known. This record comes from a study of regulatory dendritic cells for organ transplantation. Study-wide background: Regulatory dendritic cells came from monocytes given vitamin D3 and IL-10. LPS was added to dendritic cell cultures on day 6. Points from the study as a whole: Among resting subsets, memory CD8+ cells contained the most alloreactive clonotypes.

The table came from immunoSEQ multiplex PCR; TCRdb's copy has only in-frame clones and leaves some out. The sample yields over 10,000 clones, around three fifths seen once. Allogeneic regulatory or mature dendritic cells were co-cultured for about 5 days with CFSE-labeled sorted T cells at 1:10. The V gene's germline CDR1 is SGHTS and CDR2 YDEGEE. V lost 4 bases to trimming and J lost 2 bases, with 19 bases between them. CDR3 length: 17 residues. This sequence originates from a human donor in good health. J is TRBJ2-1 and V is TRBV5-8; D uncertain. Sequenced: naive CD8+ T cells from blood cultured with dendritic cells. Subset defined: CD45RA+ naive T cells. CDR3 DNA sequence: TGTGCCAGCAGCCCAACCCGACGGAGACTTACCTACAATGAGCAGTTCTTC. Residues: CASSPTRRRLTYNEQFF.